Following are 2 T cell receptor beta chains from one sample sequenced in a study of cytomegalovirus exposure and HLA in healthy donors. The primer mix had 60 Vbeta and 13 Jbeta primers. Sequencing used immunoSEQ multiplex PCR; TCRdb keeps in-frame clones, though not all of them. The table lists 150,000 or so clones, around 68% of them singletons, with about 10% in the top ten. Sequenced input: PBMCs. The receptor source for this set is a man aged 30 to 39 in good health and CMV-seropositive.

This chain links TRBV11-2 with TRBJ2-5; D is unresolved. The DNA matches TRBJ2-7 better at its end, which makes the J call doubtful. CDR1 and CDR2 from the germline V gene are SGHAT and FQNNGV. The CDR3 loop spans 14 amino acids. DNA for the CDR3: TGTGCCAGCAGCTTAGTCGTAGGTTCAGGCGAGCAGTACTTC. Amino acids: CASSLVVGSGEQYF.

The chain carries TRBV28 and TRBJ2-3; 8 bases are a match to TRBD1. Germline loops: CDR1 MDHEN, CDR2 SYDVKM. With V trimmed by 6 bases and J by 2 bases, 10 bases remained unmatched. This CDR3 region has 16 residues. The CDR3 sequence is CASSAPGQVITDTQYF. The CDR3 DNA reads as TGTGCCAGCAGCGCACCGGGACAGGTGATCACAGATACGCAGTATTTT.